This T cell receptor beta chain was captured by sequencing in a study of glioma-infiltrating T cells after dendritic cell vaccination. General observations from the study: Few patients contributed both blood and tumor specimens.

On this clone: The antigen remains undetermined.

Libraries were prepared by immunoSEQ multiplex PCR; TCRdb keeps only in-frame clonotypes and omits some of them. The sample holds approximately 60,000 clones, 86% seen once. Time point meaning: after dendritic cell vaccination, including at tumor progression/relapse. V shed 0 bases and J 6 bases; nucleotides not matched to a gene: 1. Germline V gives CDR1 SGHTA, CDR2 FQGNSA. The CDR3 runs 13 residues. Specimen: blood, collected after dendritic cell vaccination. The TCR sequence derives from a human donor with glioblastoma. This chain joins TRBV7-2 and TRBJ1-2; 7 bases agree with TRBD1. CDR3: CASSLAQGDGYTF. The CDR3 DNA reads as TGTGCCAGCAGCTTAGCGCAGGGGGATGGCTACACCTTC.